A selection of T cell receptor beta chains follows, all from one sample in a study of radiotherapy plus CTLA-4 blockade in lung cancer. The table came from immunoSEQ multiplex PCR; TCRdb's copy has only in-frame clones and leaves some out. The sample lists tens of thousands of clones; roughly 80% were seen once. The specimen comprised peripheral blood, sampled from a patient treated with radiotherapy plus ipilimumab. The receptors derive from a human donor with non-small cell lung cancer who had stable disease on radiotherapy plus ipilimumab. Both conserved end residues are part of each CDR3. Fields, in order: J gene, V gene, clone size, D gene, CDR3 protein, CDR3 DNA. D genes are given only for firm matches. Clone size is not always given. Where it is, it says once, few, many or a class for expanded clones.

J gene: TRBJ2-2; V gene: TRBV4-2; clone size: -; D gene: -; CDR3 protein: CASSQDPILGYTGELFF; CDR3 DNA: TGTGCCAGCAGCCAAGATCCCATACTAGGGTACACCGGGGAGCTGTTTTTT
J gene: TRBJ2-1; V gene: TRBV9; clone size: -; D gene: TRBD2; CDR3 protein: CASSAVPAGALNNEQFF; CDR3 DNA: TGTGCCAGCAGCGCCGTCCCAGCGGGGGCCTTGAACAATGAGCAGTTCTTC
J gene: TRBJ1-2; V gene: TRBV9; clone size: few; D gene: -; CDR3 protein: CASSAGTVYGYTF; CDR3 DNA: TGTGCCAGCAGCGCGGGGACGGTCTATGGCTACACCTTC
J gene: TRBJ1-5; V gene: TRBV28; clone size: once; D gene: -; CDR3 protein: CASSAWGASQPQHF; CDR3 DNA: TGTGCCAGCAGTGCCTGGGGGGCGAGTCAGCCCCAGCATTTT
J gene: TRBJ1-5; V gene: TRBV6-5; clone size: -; D gene: TRBD1; CDR3 protein: CASRDQGAQQPQHF; CDR3 DNA: TGTGCCAGCAGGGACCAGGGGGCTCAGCAGCCCCAGCATTTT
J gene: TRBJ1-5; V gene: TRBV13; clone size: -; D gene: -; CDR3 protein: CASSLSRSSNQPQHF; CDR3 DNA: TGTGCCAGCAGCTTAAGTCGATCCAGCAATCAGCCCCAGCATTTT
J gene: TRBJ2-2; V gene: TRBV7-9; clone size: -; D gene: TRBD1; CDR3 protein: CASSLGDRGYTGELFF; CDR3 DNA: TGTGCCAGCAGCTTAGGGGACAGGGGGTACACCGGGGAGCTGTTTTTT
J gene: TRBJ1-2; V gene: TRBV19; clone size: -; D gene: -; CDR3 protein: CASSTGNSGYTF; CDR3 DNA: TGTGCCAGTAGTACAGGGAATTCTGGCTACACCTTC
J gene: TRBJ1-2; V gene: TRBV7-9; clone size: -; D gene: -; CDR3 protein: CASSLSLMVRGYTF; CDR3 DNA: TGTGCCAGCAGCTTAAGCCTGATGGTCAGAGGCTACACCTTC
J gene: TRBJ2-3; V gene: TRBV27; clone size: once; D gene: TRBD2; CDR3 protein: CASSGLTSGSTDTQYF; CDR3 DNA: TGTGCCAGCAGTGGGTTGACTAGCGGGAGCACAGATACGCAGTATTTT
J gene: TRBJ1-2; V gene: TRBV4-3; clone size: -; D gene: -; CDR3 protein: CASSQDGTYGYTF; CDR3 DNA: TGCGCCAGCAGCCAAGATGGGACCTATGGCTACACCTTC
J gene: TRBJ2-3; V gene: TRBV9; clone size: -; D gene: -; CDR3 protein: CASSVGRGGTDTQYF; CDR3 DNA: TGTGCCAGCAGCGTAGGCCGGGGCGGCACAGATACGCAGTATTTT
J gene: TRBJ1-2; V gene: TRBV7-9; clone size: -; D gene: -; CDR3 protein: CASSRRSGDGGEGYTF; CDR3 DNA: TGTGCCAGCAGCCGTAGATCAGGGGACGGGGGTGAGGGCTACACCTTC
J gene: TRBJ1-1; V gene: TRBV25-1; clone size: -; D gene: TRBD1; CDR3 protein: CASSEYGTGRFGQAFF; CDR3 DNA: TGTGCCAGCAGTGAATATGGGACAGGGCGCTTCGGTCAGGCTTTCTTT
J gene: TRBJ2-5; V gene: TRBV5-4; clone size: -; D gene: TRBD2; CDR3 protein: CASSLESGGHQETQYF; CDR3 DNA: TGTGCCAGCAGCTTGGAGAGCGGGGGGCACCAAGAGACCCAGTACTTC
J gene: TRBJ2-5; V gene: TRBV4-1; clone size: few; D gene: TRBD2; CDR3 protein: CASSQDPRGAQQETQYF; CDR3 DNA: TGCGCCAGCAGCCAAGATCCGCGGGGGGCCCAACAAGAGACCCAGTACTTC
J gene: TRBJ2-1; V gene: TRBV5-4; clone size: -; D gene: TRBD1; CDR3 protein: CASSPLDRGPSNEQFF; CDR3 DNA: TGTGCCAGCAGCCCCCTGGACAGGGGCCCTTCCAATGAGCAGTTCTTC
J gene: TRBJ1-1; V gene: TRBV6-5; clone size: -; D gene: -; CDR3 protein: CASSADMPVNTEAFF; CDR3 DNA: TGTGCCAGCAGTGCGGACATGCCGGTGAACACTGAAGCTTTCTTT
J gene: TRBJ1-1; V gene: TRBV7-6; clone size: -; D gene: -; CDR3 protein: CASSGNRAGDTEAFF; CDR3 DNA: TGTGCCAGCAGCGGGAACAGGGCAGGGGACACTGAAGCTTTCTTT
J gene: TRBJ1-2; V gene: TRBV13; clone size: -; D gene: -; CDR3 protein: CASSLRGDYGYTF; CDR3 DNA: TGTGCCAGCAGCTTACGGGGTGACTATGGCTACACCTTC
J gene: TRBJ1-6; V gene: TRBV4-1; clone size: -; D gene: TRBD1; CDR3 protein: CASSQDGDRFIYNSPLHF; CDR3 DNA: TGCGCCAGCAGCCAAGATGGGGACAGGTTTATCTATAATTCACCCCTCCACTTT
J gene: TRBJ1-1; V gene: TRBV6-5; clone size: -; D gene: TRBD1; CDR3 protein: CASSWGQGSLAFF; CDR3 DNA: TGTGCCAGCAGTTGGGGACAGGGGAGTCTGGCTTTCTTT
J gene: TRBJ2-1; V gene: TRBV5-5; clone size: -; D gene: -; CDR3 protein: CASSLTQGLGASGNEQFF; CDR3 DNA: TGTGCCAGCAGCCTGACGCAGGGGCTTGGGGCCTCGGGCAATGAGCAGTTCTTC
J gene: TRBJ2-5; V gene: TRBV28; clone size: -; D gene: -; CDR3 protein: CASSPWGGRQETQYF; CDR3 DNA: TGTGCCAGCAGTCCGTGGGGAGGCCGCCAAGAGACCCAGTACTTC
J gene: TRBJ2-1; V gene: TRBV5-1; clone size: -; D gene: TRBD1; CDR3 protein: CASSLDGTGHEQFF; CDR3 DNA: TGCGCCAGCAGCTTGGATGGGACAGGGCATGAGCAGTTCTTC
J gene: TRBJ2-7; V gene: TRBV29-1; clone size: -; D gene: TRBD2; CDR3 protein: CSVGSWTGGNEQYF; CDR3 DNA: TGCAGCGTTGGGAGTTGGACGGGAGGGAACGAGCAGTACTTC
J gene: TRBJ1-1; V gene: TRBV7-8; clone size: -; D gene: -; CDR3 protein: CASSLALNTEAFF; CDR3 DNA: TGTGCCAGCAGCTTAGCACTGAACACTGAAGCTTTCTTT
J gene: TRBJ2-3; V gene: TRBV19; clone size: -; D gene: -; CDR3 protein: CASSIAPGGTQYF; CDR3 DNA: TGTGCCAGTAGTATAGCTCCAGGCGGTACGCAGTATTTT